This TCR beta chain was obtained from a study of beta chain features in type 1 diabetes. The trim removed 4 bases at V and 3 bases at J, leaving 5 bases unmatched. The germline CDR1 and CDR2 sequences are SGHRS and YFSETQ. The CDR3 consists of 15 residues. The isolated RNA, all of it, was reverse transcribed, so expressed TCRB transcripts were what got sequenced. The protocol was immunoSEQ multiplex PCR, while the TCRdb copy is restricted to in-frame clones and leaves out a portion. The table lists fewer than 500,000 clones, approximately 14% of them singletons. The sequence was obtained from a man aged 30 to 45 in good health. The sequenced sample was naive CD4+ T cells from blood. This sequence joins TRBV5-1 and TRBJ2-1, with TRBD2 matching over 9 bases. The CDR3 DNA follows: TGCGCCAGCAGCGAGCGGGAGGCCAACTACAATGAGCAGTTCTTC. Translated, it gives CASSEREANYNEQFF.